The text below deals with one T cell receptor (beta chain). Its antigen remains unknown. Germline V CDR1 and CDR2: SGHRS, YFSETQ. The CDR3 loop spans 16 amino acids. Trimming took off 0 bases at V and 12 bases at J, with 22 bases between the two ends. As it was prepared, the TCRbeta library received unique molecular identifiers. MiXCR, run by TCRdb on the PCR reads, gives a single entry per CDR3 protein. The table includes 500,000 to 600,000 distinct CDR3 sequences, more than 20% detected once. This specimen belongs to a study of T-cell reconstitution after alpha-beta-depleted transplantation in children. Study-level points and caveats: When one year had passed after transplant, most T-cell counts and diversity came from newly produced T cells.

This chain uses TRBV5-1 with TRBJ2-1; D gene ambiguous. The TCR comes from a boy younger than two with Wiskott-Aldrich syndrome, due to receive a stem cell transplant. The sample in question was PBMCs, obtained before TCRalphabeta/CD19-depleted stem cell transplant. CDR3 loop: CASSLEVASLTVMQFF. The CDR3 DNA follows: TGCGCCAGCAGCTTGGAGGTGGCGAGCCTCACGGTAATGCAGTTCTTC.